This T cell receptor (beta chain) was recovered during a study of blood T cells in healthy people across ages. Study-level results: Total diversity from one million sequenced T cells was likely underestimated. More naive CD4+ cells and higher diversity were found in long-lived than in aged donors.

Alongside a J-beta primer mix, a sample-barcoded 5' primer served in a second PCR lasting roughly 6 to 11 cycles. MiXCR, run by TCRdb on the 5' RACE reads, gives a single entry per CDR3 protein. The data show 1.5 million to 1.9 million distinct CDR3 sequences, 42% seen once. The study drew donors from healthy Caucasian individuals in Russia aged roughly 6 to 100. PBMCs were isolated at a quantity of at least 7 million per sample. Worth noting for this clonotype: Its antigen is not known.

Germline V gene lookup returns CDR1 SQVTM and CDR2 ANQGSEA. With V trimmed by 6 bases and J by 3 bases, 7 bases remained unmatched. The length of the CDR3 is 14 residues. This sequence joins TRBV29-1 and TRBJ2-7, with 11 nucleotides matching TRBD2. Sequencing used blood. The sequence came from a woman aged 18-29 years in good health. The CDR3 here is CSVLPGLAVYEQYF. The CDR3 region has the DNA TGCAGCGTCTTACCGGGACTAGCGGTCTACGAGCAGTACTTC.